The next 5 T cell receptor beta chains were all read from a single sample in a study of Ad26.COV2.S vaccination and SARS-CoV-2 variants. Described treatment: about 20 received Ad26.COV2.S at low or high dose, single or two shots; about 5 received placebo; per-sample allocation not given. Specimen acquisition occurred on day 63 following the initial vaccine or placebo injection. Produced via immunoSEQ multiplex PCR; TCRdb's table is partial and in-frame only. The data contain approximately 410,000 clones, approximately 90% of them singletons. The sequenced sample was peripheral blood, obtained in a trial of Ad26.COV2.S vaccine versus placebo. These receptors originate from a person aged 18-65 years who received the Ad26.COV2.S COVID-19 vaccine or a placebo.

The rearrangement uses TRBV7-2 and TRBJ2-1; possibly TRBD1 for D (5 bases). This CDR3 is 15 amino acids long. Between the trimmed V and J ends, which lost 3 bases and 9 bases, there was a span of 18 bases. Germline CDR1 and CDR2: SGHTA and FQGNSA. CDR3 in DNA: TGTGCCAGCAGCTTTGTAGCCCAGGGCTTCGTTGAGCAGTTCTTC. Protein sequence: CASSFVAQGFVEQFF.

This clone showed up just once. This sequence joins TRBV19 and TRBJ2-3; the D gene is possibly TRBD1 (6 bases). Trimming removed 8 bases at V and 1 base at J, with 10 bases between. The CDR3 covers 13 residues. The germline CDR1 and CDR2 sequences are LNHDA and SQIVND (reference sequence). CDR3 residues: CASLRGGTDTQYF. As DNA, the CDR3 is TGTGCCAGTCTCAGGGGTGGCACAGATACGCAGTATTTT. Supplemented by reference TRBV19 and TRBJ2-3, the full variable domain reads DGGITQSPKYLFRKEGQNVTLSCEQNLNHDAMYWYRQDPGQGLRLIYYSQIVNDFQKGDIAEGYSVSREKKESFPLTVTSAQKNPTAFYLCASLRGGTDTQYFGPGTRLTVL.

This chain joins TRBV25-1 and TRBJ2-1, with a possible D match to TRBD2 (7 bases). The CDR3 contains 15 residues. V lost 6 bases and J 2 bases, leaving 14 bases between the germline ends. Germline assignment: CDR1 MGHDK and CDR2 SYGVNS. The DNA for the CDR3 is TGTGCCAGCAGCCATCAGGGGAGGGCCTACAATGAGCAGTTCTTC. Protein: CASSHQGRAYNEQFF.

The rearrangement uses TRBV6-2 or TRBV6-3 and TRBJ2-2; D is possibly TRBD2 (5 bases). The V gene's germline CDR1 is MNHEY and CDR2 SVGEGT. This CDR3 spans 15 amino acids. V was pared by 6 bases and J by 2 bases, with 13 bases between. In nucleotides, the CDR3 is TGTGCCAGCAGCCTCTTAGGGAGTAACACCGGGGAGCTGTTTTTT. As protein: CASSLLGSNTGELFF.

The gene calls are TRBV6-5 and TRBJ1-1, with no clear D. Germline V gene data show CDR1 as MNHEY and CDR2 as SVGAGI. The CDR3 contains 13 residues. The V gene lost 5 bases and the J gene lost 0 bases, with 7 bases spanning the gap. The CDR3 sequence is CASSNVMNTEAFF. The CDR3, as DNA: TGTGCCAGCAGTAACGTAATGAACACTGAAGCTTTCTTT.